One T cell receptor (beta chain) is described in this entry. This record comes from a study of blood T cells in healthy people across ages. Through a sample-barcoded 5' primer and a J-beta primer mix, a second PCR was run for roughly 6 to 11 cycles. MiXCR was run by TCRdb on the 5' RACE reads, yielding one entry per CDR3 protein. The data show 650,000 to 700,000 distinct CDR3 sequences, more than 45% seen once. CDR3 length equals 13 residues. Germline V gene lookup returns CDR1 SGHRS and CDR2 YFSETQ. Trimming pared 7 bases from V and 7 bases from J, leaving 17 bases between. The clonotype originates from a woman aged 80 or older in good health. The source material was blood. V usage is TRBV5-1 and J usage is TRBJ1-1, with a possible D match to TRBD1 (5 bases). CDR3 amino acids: CASGLGGEGEAFF. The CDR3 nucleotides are TGCGCCAGCGGTCTGGGAGGGGAAGGTGAAGCTTTCTTT.